A selection of T cell receptor beta chains follows, all from one sample in a study of cytomegalovirus exposure and HLA in healthy donors. Here immunoSEQ multiplex PCR was the method, and the copy in TCRdb shows in-frame clones only, minus some. The repertoire consists of about 190,000 clones, with 60% to 80% occurring once and the leading ten covering approximately 2.8%. The source material was PBMCs. The receptors come from a woman aged 30 to 39 in good health and CMV-seropositive. CDR3s include the opening cysteine and the closing phenylalanine or tryptophan. Fields, in order: D gene, CDR3 length, V gene, clone size, J gene, CDR3 protein, CDR3 DNA. A D gene is named only where the DNA matches it firmly. Some rows mark clone size as missing; the rest say once, few, many or name a class of expanded clone.

-	14	TRBV4-1	-	TRBJ1-2	CASTLGQGGDGYTF	TGCGCCAGCACCCTGGGGCAGGGAGGGGATGGCTACACCTTC
TRBD1	15	TRBV5-1	-	TRBJ1-5	CASSSGTALDQPQHF	TGCGCCAGCAGCTCTGGGACAGCCCTCGATCAGCCCCAGCATTTT
TRBD1	17	TRBV7-9	-	TRBJ2-7	CASSLQGLGQGEYEQYF	TGTGCCAGCAGCTTACAAGGTTTGGGACAGGGTGAATACGAGCAGTACTTC
-	14	TRBV7-9	-	TRBJ1-1	CASSISYRDTEAFF	TGTGCCAGCAGCATTTCTTACAGGGACACTGAAGCTTTCTTT
-	14	TRBV5-1	-	TRBJ1-2	CASSLRDNLYGYTF	TGCGCCAGCAGCCTCCGGGACAATCTCTATGGCTACACCTTC
-	15	TRBV28	few	TRBJ1-1	CASSLGAGRGAEAFF	TGTGCCAGCAGTTTGGGGGCAGGAAGAGGCGCTGAAGCTTTCTTT
-	15	TRBV7-9	few	TRBJ1-2	CASSLTGGPDYGYTF	TGTGCCAGCAGCTTAACGGGGGGGCCCGACTATGGCTACACCTTC
TRBD1	17	TRBV27	-	TRBJ2-5	CASSLAQGAGGLKTQYF	TGTGCCAGCAGTTTAGCCCAGGGGGCAGGAGGCCTAAAGACCCAGTACTTC
-	15	TRBV7-9	-	TRBJ2-1	CASSAGRGSYNEQFF	TGTGCCAGCAGCGCCGGACGGGGATCCTACAATGAGCAGTTCTTC
TRBD1	15	TRBV4-1	few	TRBJ1-1	CASSQGSGTVGEAFF	TGCGCCAGCAGCCAAGGCTCCGGGACAGTTGGTGAAGCTTTCTTT
-	15	TRBV15	few	TRBJ1-5	CATSRDRATNQPQHF	TGTGCCACCAGCAGAGACAGGGCGACGAATCAGCCCCAGCATTTT
-	14	TRBV5-5	-	TRBJ2-7	CASRGLDSSYEQYF	TGTGCCAGCAGAGGGTTGGACTCCTCCTACGAGCAGTACTTC
-	13	TRBV28	-	TRBJ2-5	CATYLGGQETQYF	TGTGCCACCTATTTGGGGGGCCAAGAGACCCAGTACTTC
TRBD1	16	TRBV11-2	-	TRBJ2-1	CASSLRGQGSYNEQFF	TGTGCCAGCAGCTTACGAGGACAGGGCTCCTACAATGAGCAGTTCTTC
-	13	TRBV21-1	-	TRBJ2-3	CASKLELTDTQYF	TGTGCCAGCAAACTGGAGCTCACAGATACGCAGTATTTT
TRBD1	15	TRBV28	-	TRBJ1-2	CASSLLDRERGGYTF	TGTGCCAGCAGTTTACTCGACAGGGAAAGGGGCGGCTACACCTTC
-	13	TRBV5-4	-	TRBJ2-5	CASSLDRVETQYF	TGTGCCAGCAGCTTGGACAGGGTTGAGACCCAGTACTTC
TRBD2	15	TRBV7-8	-	TRBJ2-7	CASSEEGGSIYEQYF	TGTGCCAGCAGCGAAGAAGGCGGGAGTATTTACGAGCAGTACTTC
-	15	TRBV4-1	-	TRBJ2-2	CASSQDRAGTGELFF	TGCGCCAGCAGCCAAGATCGGGCGGGCACCGGGGAGCTGTTTTTT
TRBD2	16	TRBV19	once	TRBJ2-5	CASSIVASGLGKTQYF	TGTGCCAGTAGTATAGTGGCTAGCGGGCTGGGAAAGACCCAGTACTTC
TRBD1	15	TRBV18	-	TRBJ2-7	CASSPRGGAADEQYF	TGTGCCAGCTCACCACGAGGGGGCGCGGCGGACGAGCAGTACTTC
-	13	TRBV15	-	TRBJ1-1	CATSRDLGGEAFF	TGTGCCACCAGCAGAGATTTGGGAGGTGAAGCTTTCTTT
-	16	TRBV6-4	-	TRBJ1-2	CASSDSGTKYNYGYTF	TGTGCCAGCAGTGACTCTGGGACAAAGTATAACTATGGCTACACCTTC
-	14	TRBV6-5	once	TRBJ2-2	CASSYRHTRWELFF	TGTGCCAGCAGTTACCGACACACCCGATGGGAGCTGTTTTTT
-	14	TRBV5-4	-	TRBJ2-7	CASSLGQATYEQYF	TGTGCCAGCAGCTTGGGACAGGCGACCTACGAGCAGTACTTC
TRBD2	15	TRBV6-1	few	TRBJ2-7	CASSPLSGNMYEQYF	TGTGCCAGCAGCCCACTTAGCGGGAATATGTACGAGCAGTACTTC
-	15	TRBV10-2	-	TRBJ2-3	CASSDSEDNTDTQYF	TGCGCCAGCAGTGATAGCGAAGACAACACAGATACGCAGTATTTT
-	14	TRBV25-1	-	TRBJ1-2	CASSYQGHLFGYTF	TGTGCCAGCAGTTATCAGGGACACCTCTTTGGCTACACCTTC
-	15	TRBV19	-	TRBJ2-2	CASSGRDKNTGELFF	TGTGCCAGTAGTGGCCGGGACAAGAACACCGGGGAGCTGTTTTTT
-	14	TRBV29-1	-	TRBJ1-4	CSVGGGRVGEKLFF	TGCAGCGTGGGAGGGGGAAGGGTCGGCGAAAAACTGTTTTTT
-	11	TRBV28	-	TRBJ2-7	CASSHDWELYF	TGTGCCAGCAGCCACGACTGGGAGCTATACTTC
-	13	TRBV27	few	TRBJ1-5	CASGIQGSQPQHF	TGTGCCAGCGGGATACAGGGAAGTCAGCCCCAGCATTTT
TRBD1	20	TRBV28	few	TRBJ2-2	CASSSSGTGLRMSNTGELFF	TGTGCCAGCAGTTCATCCGGGACAGGGCTAAGAATGTCGAACACCGGGGAGCTGTTTTTT
TRBD1	14	TRBV18	few	TRBJ2-7	CASSLGQGNHEQYF	TGTGCCAGCTCATTGGGACAGGGGAACCACGAGCAGTACTTC
-	13	TRBV10-3	-	TRBJ1-5	CANGQYSNQPQHF	TGTGCCAATGGACAGTACAGCAATCAGCCCCAGCATTTT
TRBD2	15	TRBV13	few	TRBJ2-3	CASSSGLAGVDTQYF	TGTGCCAGCAGCTCGGGACTAGCGGGAGTTGATACGCAGTATTTT
-	16	TRBV6-1	once	TRBJ2-1	CASSDGIGSSYNEQFF	TGTGCCAGCAGTGATGGTATCGGGAGCTCCTACAATGAGCAGTTCTTC
TRBD1	15	TRBV11-2	once	TRBJ2-7	CASSLRGQLSYEQYF	TGTGCCAGCAGCCTCAGGGGACAGCTCTCCTACGAGCAGTACTTC
-	15	TRBV27	-	TRBJ1-2	CASSLFGPRRDGYTF	TGTGCCAGCAGTTTATTCGGACCGCGGCGGGATGGCTACACCTTC
-	14	TRBV6-4	-	TRBJ1-4	CASSEAADNEKLFF	TGTGCCAGCAGTGAGGCGGCCGATAATGAAAAACTGTTTTTT
-	14	TRBV28	-	TRBJ2-3	CASSTGRTTDTQYF	TGTGCCAGCAGTACGGGGAGGACCACAGATACGCAGTATTTT
-	12	TRBV18	once	TRBJ2-3	CASSPLGDTQYF	TGTGCCAGCTCACCACTCGGAGATACGCAGTATTTT
TRBD1	13	TRBV13	once	TRBJ1-1	CASSSPGQGEAFF	TGTGCCAGCAGCTCCCCGGGACAGGGAGAAGCTTTCTTT
-	15	TRBV4-1	-	TRBJ2-4	CASSQVQLAKNIQYF	TGCGCCAGCAGCCAAGTACAGCTAGCCAAAAACATTCAGTACTTC
TRBD1	15	TRBV28	-	TRBJ2-7	CASSSGQGLAYEQYF	TGTGCCAGCAGTTCCGGACAGGGACTCGCCTACGAGCAGTACTTC
-	14	TRBV7-9	-	TRBJ2-7	CFFFKQKAAYEQYF	TGTTTTTTTTTCAAGCAGAAGGCGGCATACGAGCAGTACTTC
-	14	TRBV6-4	-	TRBJ1-1	CASSASRLNTEAFF	TGTGCCAGCAGTGCCTCCAGACTCAACACTGAAGCTTTCTTT
-	14	TRBV4-1	-	TRBJ2-1	CASSHAGPYNEQFF	TGCGCCAGCAGCCATGCGGGCCCCTACAATGAGCAGTTCTTC
TRBD1	15	TRBV19	-	TRBJ2-5	CASSPHPRGTETQYF	TGTGCCAGTAGTCCTCATCCCAGGGGGACAGAGACCCAGTACTTC
TRBD2	15	TRBV19	few	TRBJ2-1	CASKIAGEAYNEQFF	TGTGCCAGTAAAATAGCGGGAGAGGCGTACAATGAGCAGTTCTTC
TRBD1	17	TRBV28	-	TRBJ1-5	CASSTLMGQYSNQPQHF	TGTGCCAGCAGTACCCTAATGGGACAGTATAGCAATCAGCCCCAGCATTTT
TRBD1	15	TRBV11-2	-	TRBJ1-5	CASSVRTGGNQPQHF	TGTGCCAGCAGCGTGAGGACAGGGGGCAACCAGCCCCAGCATTTT
TRBD2	15	TRBV7-7	once	TRBJ2-1	CASSLGLAGAFEQFF	TGTGCTAGCAGCTTAGGGCTAGCGGGAGCATTTGAGCAGTTCTTC
TRBD2	15	TRBV27	-	TRBJ2-1	CATHQAGRSYNEQFF	TGTGCCACCCATCAAGCGGGACGGTCCTACAATGAGCAGTTCTTC
-	11	TRBV12-5	once	TRBJ2-1	CASGQGDEQFF	TGTGCTAGTGGCCAAGGGGATGAGCAGTTCTTC
TRBD1	15	TRBV5-1	-	TRBJ2-1	CASSSPRTGYNEQFF	TGCGCCAGCAGTTCTCCCCGGACAGGGTACAATGAGCAGTTCTTC